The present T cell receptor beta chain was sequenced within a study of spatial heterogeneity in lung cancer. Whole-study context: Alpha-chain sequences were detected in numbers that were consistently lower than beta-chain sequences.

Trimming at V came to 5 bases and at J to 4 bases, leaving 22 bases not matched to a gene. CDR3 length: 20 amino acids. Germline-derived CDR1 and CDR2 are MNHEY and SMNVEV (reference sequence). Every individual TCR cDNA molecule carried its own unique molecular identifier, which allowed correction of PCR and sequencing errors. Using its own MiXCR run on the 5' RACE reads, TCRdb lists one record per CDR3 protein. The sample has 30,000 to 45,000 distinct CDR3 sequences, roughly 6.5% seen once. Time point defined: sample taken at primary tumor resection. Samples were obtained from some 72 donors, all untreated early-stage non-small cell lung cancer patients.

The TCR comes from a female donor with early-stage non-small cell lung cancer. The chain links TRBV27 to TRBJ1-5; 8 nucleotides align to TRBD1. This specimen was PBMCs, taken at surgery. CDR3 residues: CASSTPKRGGWDRLNQPQHF. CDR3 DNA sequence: TGTGCCAGCAGTACCCCGAAGAGGGGGGGCTGGGACAGGCTAAATCAGCCCCAGCATTTT.